This T cell receptor beta chain is from a study of T cells in Graves' hyperthyroidism and ophthalmopathy. Amplification yielded TCR beta CDR3 regions, with RNA transcripts as the source. With the HTBI primer set, the TCR CDR3 went through a first round of RT-PCR. TCRdb called the multiplex PCR reads again in MiXCR, with one record for every CDR3 protein. The data show a few hundred thousand distinct CDR3 sequences, under 20% seen once. Study outcomes and limitations: Ophthalmopathy could be told apart from stable hyperthyroidism with a 13 V-J model.

V dropped 5 bases and J dropped 5; count of bases not matched to a gene: 3. The CDR3 length is 12 residues. Germline values: CDR1 SGHTA, CDR2 FQGNSA. For ophthalmopathy patients, the Clinical Activity Score was at least 3 and the NOSPECS grade at least 4; duration was under 3 months. Diagnoses used clinical symptoms, serum thyroxine and TRAb, thyroid ultrasound and orbital computed tomography. More than 8 ml fresh peripheral blood yielded the PBMCs. This clonotype was counted ten times or more. Its antigen remains unidentified. Sequenced input: blood. The origin of this receptor is a woman aged 18-29 years with Graves' ophthalmopathy. The V call is TRBV7-2, the J call TRBJ2-7; 7 bases match TRBD1. CDR3 sequence reads: CASSDGTDEQYF. The CDR3, as DNA: TGTGCCAGCAGCGATGGGACAGACGAGCAGTACTTC.